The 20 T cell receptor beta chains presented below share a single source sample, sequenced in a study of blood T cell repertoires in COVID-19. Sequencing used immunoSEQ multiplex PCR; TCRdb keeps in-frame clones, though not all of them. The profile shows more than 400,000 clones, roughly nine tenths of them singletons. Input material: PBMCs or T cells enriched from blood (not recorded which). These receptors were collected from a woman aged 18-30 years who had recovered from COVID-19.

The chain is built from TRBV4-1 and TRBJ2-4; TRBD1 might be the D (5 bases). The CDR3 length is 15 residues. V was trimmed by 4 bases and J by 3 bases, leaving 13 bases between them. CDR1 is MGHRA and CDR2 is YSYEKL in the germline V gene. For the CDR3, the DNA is TGCGCCAGCAGCCCCGAACAACAGGACAAAAACATTCAGTACTTC. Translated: CASSPEQQDKNIQYF.

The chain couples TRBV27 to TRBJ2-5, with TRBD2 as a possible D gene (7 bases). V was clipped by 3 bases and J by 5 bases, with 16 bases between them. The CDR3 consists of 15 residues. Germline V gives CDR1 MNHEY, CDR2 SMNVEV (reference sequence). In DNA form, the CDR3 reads TGTGCCAGCAGTTTTTCGGGCAGGGGAGGGGAGACCCAGTACTTC. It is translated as CASSFSGRGGETQYF.

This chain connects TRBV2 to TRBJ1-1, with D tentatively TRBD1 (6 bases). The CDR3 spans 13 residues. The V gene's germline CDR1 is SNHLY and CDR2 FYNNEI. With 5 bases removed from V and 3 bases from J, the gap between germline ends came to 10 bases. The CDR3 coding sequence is TGTGCCAGCAGTCTCAGGGGAGACACTGAAGCTTTCTTT. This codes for CASSLRGDTEAFF. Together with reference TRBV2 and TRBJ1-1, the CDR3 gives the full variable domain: EPEVTQTPSHQVTQMGQEVILRCVPISNHLYFYWYRQILGQKVEFLVSFYNNEISEKSEIFDDQFSVERPDGSNFTLKIRSTKLEDSAMYFCASSLRGDTEAFFGQGTRLTVV.

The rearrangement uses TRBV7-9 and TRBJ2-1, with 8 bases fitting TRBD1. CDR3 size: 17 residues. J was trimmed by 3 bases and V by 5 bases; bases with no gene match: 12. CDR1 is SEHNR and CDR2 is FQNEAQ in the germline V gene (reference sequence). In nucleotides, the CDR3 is TGTGCCAGCAGCACCGTGTCTGGCGACAGGGGCTACAATGAGCAGTTCTTC. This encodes CASSTVSGDRGYNEQFF. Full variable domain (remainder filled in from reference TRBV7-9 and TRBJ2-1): DTGVSQNPRHKITKRGQNVTFRCDPISEHNRLYWYRQTLGQGPEFLTYFQNEAQLEKSRLLSDRFSAERPKGSFSTLEIQRTEQGDSAMYLCASSTVSGDRGYNEQFFGPGTRLTVL.

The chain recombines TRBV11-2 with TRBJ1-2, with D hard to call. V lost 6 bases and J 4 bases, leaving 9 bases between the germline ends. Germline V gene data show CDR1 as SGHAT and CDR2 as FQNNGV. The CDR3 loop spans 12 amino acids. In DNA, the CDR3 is TGTGCCAGCAGTCCGTCCGGCTATGGCTACACCTTC. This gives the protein CASSPSGYGYTF.

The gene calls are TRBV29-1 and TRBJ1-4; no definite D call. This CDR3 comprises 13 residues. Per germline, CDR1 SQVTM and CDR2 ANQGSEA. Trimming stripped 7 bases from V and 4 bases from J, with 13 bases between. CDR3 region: CSATGSGNEKLFF. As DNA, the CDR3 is TGCAGCGCAACCGGGAGTGGTAATGAAAAACTGTTTTTT.

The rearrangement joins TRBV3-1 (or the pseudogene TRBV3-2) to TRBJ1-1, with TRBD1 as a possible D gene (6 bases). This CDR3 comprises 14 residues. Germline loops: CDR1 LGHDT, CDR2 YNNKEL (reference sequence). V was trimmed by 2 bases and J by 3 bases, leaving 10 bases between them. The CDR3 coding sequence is TGTGCCAGCAGCCAAAGGGGGACGGACACTGAAGCTTTCTTT. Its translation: CASSQRGTDTEAFF.

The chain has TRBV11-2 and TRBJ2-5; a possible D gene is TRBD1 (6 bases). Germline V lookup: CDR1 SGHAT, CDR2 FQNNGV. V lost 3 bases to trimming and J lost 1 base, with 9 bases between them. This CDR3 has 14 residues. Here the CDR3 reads CASSFEGVQETQYF. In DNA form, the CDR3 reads TGTGCCAGCAGCTTCGAGGGGGTCCAAGAGACCCAGTACTTC.

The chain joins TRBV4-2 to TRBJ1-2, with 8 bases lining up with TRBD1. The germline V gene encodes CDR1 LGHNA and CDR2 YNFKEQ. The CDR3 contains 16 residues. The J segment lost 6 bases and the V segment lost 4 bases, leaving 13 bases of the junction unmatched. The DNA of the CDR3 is TGTGCCAGCAGCCGGCTGACAGGGGACTCCCCTGATGGCTACACCTTC. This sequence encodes CASSRLTGDSPDGYTF.

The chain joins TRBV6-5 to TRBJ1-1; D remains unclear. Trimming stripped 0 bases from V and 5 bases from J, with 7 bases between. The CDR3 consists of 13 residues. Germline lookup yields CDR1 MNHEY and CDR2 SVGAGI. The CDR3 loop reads CASSYSFRTEAFF. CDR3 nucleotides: TGTGCCAGCAGTTACTCCTTTCGGACTGAAGCTTTCTTT.

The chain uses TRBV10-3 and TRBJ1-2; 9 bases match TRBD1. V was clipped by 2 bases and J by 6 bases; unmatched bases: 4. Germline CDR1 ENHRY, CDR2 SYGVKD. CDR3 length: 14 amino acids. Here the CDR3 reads CAISEGGQGNGYTF. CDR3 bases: TGTGCCATCAGTGAGGGGGGACAGGGAAATGGCTACACCTTC.

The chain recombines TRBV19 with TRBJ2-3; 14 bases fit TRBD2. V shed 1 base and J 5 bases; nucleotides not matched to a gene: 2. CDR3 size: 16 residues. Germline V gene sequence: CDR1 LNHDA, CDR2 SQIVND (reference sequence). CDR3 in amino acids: CASSIGLAGGVDTQYF. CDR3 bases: TGTGCCAGTAGTATAGGACTAGCGGGGGGGGTAGATACGCAGTATTTT.

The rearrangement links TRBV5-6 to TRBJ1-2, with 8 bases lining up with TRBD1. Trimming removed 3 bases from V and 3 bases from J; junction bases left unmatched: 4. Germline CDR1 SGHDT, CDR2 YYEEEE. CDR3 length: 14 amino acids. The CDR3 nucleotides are TGTGCCAGCAGCTGGGGACAGGCCTACTATGGCTACACCTTC. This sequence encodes CASSWGQAYYGYTF.

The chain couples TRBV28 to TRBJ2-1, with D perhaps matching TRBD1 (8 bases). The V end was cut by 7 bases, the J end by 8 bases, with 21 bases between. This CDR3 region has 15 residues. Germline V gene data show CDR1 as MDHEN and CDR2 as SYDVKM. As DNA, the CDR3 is TGTGCCAGCATGAGCAGGGGGCGGGGGAAGGATGAGCAGTTCTTC. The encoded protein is CASMSRGRGKDEQFF.

CDR3 in amino acids: CASSFSSQDEQYF. Here the CDR3 DNA reads TGTGCCAGCAGCTTCTCCTCCCAGGACGAGCAGTACTTC. The chain is built from TRBV11-3 and TRBJ2-7; no clear D. Germline CDR1 SGHNT, CDR2 YENEEA. This CDR3 is 13 amino acids long. V was clipped by 3 bases and J by 5 bases, with 11 bases between them. The full variable domain, with the rest looked up from reference TRBV11-3 and TRBJ2-7, is EAGVVQSPRYKIIEKKQPVAFWCNPISGHNTLYWYLQNLGQGPELLIRYENEEAVDDSQLPKDRFSAERLKGVDSTLKIQPAELGDSAVYLCASSFSSQDEQYFGPGTRLTVT.

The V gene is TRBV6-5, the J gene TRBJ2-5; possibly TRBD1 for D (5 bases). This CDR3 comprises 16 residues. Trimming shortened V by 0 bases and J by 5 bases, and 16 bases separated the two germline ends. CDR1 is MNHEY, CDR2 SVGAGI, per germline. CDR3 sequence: CASSYSVGASRETQYF. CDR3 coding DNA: TGTGCCAGCAGTTACTCGGTAGGGGCCTCCCGGGAGACCCAGTACTTC.

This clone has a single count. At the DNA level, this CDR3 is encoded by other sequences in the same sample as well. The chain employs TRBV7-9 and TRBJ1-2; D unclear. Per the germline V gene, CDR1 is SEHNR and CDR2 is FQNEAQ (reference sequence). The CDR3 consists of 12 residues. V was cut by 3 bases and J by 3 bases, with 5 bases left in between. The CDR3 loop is CASSLGDYGYTF. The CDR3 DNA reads TGTGCCAGCAGCTTGGGAGACTATGGCTACACCTTC.

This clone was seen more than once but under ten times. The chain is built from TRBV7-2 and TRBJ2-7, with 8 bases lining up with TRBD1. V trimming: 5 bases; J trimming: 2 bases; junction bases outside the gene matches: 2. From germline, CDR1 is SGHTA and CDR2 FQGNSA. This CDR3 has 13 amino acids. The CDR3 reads CASSKQGAYEQYF. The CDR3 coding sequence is TGTGCCAGCAGCAAACAGGGGGCCTACGAGCAGTACTTC.

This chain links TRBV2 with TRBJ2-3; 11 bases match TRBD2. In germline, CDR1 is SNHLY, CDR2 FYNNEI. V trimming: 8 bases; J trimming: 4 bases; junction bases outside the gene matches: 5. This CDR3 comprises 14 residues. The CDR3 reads CASFSGGDADTQYF. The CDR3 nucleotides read TGTGCCAGCTTTAGCGGGGGGGACGCAGATACGCAGTATTTT.

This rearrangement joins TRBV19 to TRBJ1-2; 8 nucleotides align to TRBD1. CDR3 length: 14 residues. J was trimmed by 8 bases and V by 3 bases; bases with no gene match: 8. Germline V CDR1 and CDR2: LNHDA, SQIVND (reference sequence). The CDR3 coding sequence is TGTGCCAGTAGTATTACAGGGGGGTCTTACGGCTACACCTTC. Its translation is CASSITGGSYGYTF.